The 24 T cell receptor beta chains in this list originate from one sample, sequenced in a study of neoadjuvant anti-PD-1 for oral cavity cancer. TCRdb keeps only in-frame clones here, not all; method: immunoSEQ multiplex PCR. The table shows tens of thousands of clones, with approximately 79% occurring only once. The starting material was PBMCs, obtained before nivolumab (anti-PD-1) treatment. Every receptor here comes from a person aged 35 to 85 with oral cavity squamous cell carcinoma.

This chain links TRBV11-2 with TRBJ2-5; 7 bases agree with TRBD2. This CDR3 comprises 14 residues. Germline CDR1 reads SGHAT; CDR2 reads FQNNGV. J was trimmed by 4 bases and V by 5 bases; bases with no gene match: 7. CDR3 region: CASSRGGGRETQYF. The CDR3 DNA follows: TGTGCCAGCAGCCGTGGGGGGGGGAGAGAGACCCAGTACTTC.

The chain uses TRBV9 and TRBJ2-1; TRBD1 agrees at 9 bases. The V gene's germline CDR1 is SGDLS and CDR2 YYNGEE. CDR3 length: 15 amino acids. Germline trimming cut 3 bases from V and 6 bases from J; bases unmatched to any gene: 7. The CDR3 bases are TGTGCCAGCAGCGCAGCGCCGGACAGGGGCAATGAGCAGTTCTTC. It translates to CASSAAPDRGNEQFF.

This chain joins TRBV12-5 and TRBJ2-3, with 10 bases matching TRBD2. Germline V gene data show CDR1 as LGHNT and CDR2 as FRNRAP. V shed 4 bases and J 2 bases; nucleotides not matched to a gene: 3. The CDR3 extends over 15 amino acids. The CDR3 DNA reads as TGTGCTAGTGGTTACAGCGGGGGGGTCACAGATACGCAGTATTTT. Protein: CASGYSGGVTDTQYF.

J is TRBJ2-7 and V is TRBV12-5; TRBD2 is a possible D gene (5 bases). CDR1 is LGHNT and CDR2 is FRNRAP in the germline V gene. V was cut by 6 bases and J by 6 bases, with 15 bases left in between. CDR3 length: 13 residues. CDR3 coding DNA: TGTGCTAGTGGCCTCGGAGGCACTTTCGAGCAGTACTTC. It yields the protein CASGLGGTFEQYF.

This sequence joins TRBV6-4 and TRBJ2-3, with a tentative D call TRBD2 (5 bases). V was pared by 5 bases and J by 4 bases, with 13 bases between. There are 14 residues in the CDR3. The germline gives CDR1 MRHNA, CDR2 SNTAGT. In DNA, the CDR3 is TGTGCCAGCAGTCTTTTTTTCGGGGCAGATACGCAGTATTTT. This translates into CASSLFFGADTQYF.

The chain joins TRBV27 to TRBJ1-1; D possibly corresponds to TRBD1 (6 bases). CDR3 length: 13 residues. Trimming left V 4 bases short and J 9 bases short, with 15 bases between. Germline CDR1 reads MNHEY; CDR2 reads SMNVEV (reference sequence). CDR3 sequence: CASSSKGRGKAFF. The CDR3 DNA follows: TGTGCCAGCAGTTCTAAGGGGAGGGGGAAAGCTTTCTTT.

This clone was counted only a few times. This chain links TRBV2 with TRBJ2-7; D is unresolved. CDR1 is SNHLY and CDR2 is FYNNEI in the germline V gene. This CDR3 contains 13 residues. Trimming took 7 bases from V and 0 from J, leaving 10 bases between them. In nucleotides, the CDR3 is TGTGCCAGCAAAAGGGCAAGCTCCTACGAGCAGTACTTC. Translated, it gives CASKRASSYEQYF.

The chain employs TRBV30 and TRBJ1-4, with D possibly TRBD1 on 6 matching bases. Germline lookup yields CDR1 GTSNPN and CDR2 SVGIG (reference sequence). The CDR3 is 13 amino acids. Trimming removed 5 bases from V and 12 bases from J, with 19 bases in between. The CDR3 protein is CAWSQGRLGELFF. Written as DNA, the CDR3 is TGTGCCTGGTCACAGGGCCGTTTAGGAGAACTGTTTTTT.

This clone occurred a few times. V gene TRBV5-4 combines with J gene TRBJ1-4; D gene ambiguous. The CDR3 loop spans 17 amino acids. With 3 bases removed from V and 0 bases from J, the gap between germline ends came to 15 bases. In germline, CDR1 is SGHNT, CDR2 YYREEE (reference sequence). CDR3 residues: CASSSGPSSATNEKLFF. The CDR3 DNA reads as TGTGCCAGCAGCTCTGGACCGTCCAGTGCAACTAATGAAAAACTGTTTTTT.

This chain links TRBV30 with TRBJ1-4; 10 positions agree with TRBD1. The V gene's germline CDR1 is GTSNPN and CDR2 SVGIG (reference sequence). The CDR3 totals 14 residues. V shed 0 bases and J 8 bases; nucleotides not matched to a gene: 3. CDR3 nucleotide sequence: TGTGCCTGGAGTGTAGGGACAGGGGTAGAAAAACTGTTTTTT. It codes for CAWSVGTGVEKLFF.

This chain connects TRBV10-3 to TRBJ1-6, with D uncertain. Germline CDR1 is ENHRY and CDR2 is SYGVKD. The CDR3 spans 14 residues. The V gene lost 0 bases and the J gene lost 7 bases, with 7 bases spanning the gap. The CDR3 region is CAISESGSNSPLHF. The DNA of the CDR3 is TGTGCCATCAGTGAGTCTGGGAGCAATTCACCCCTCCACTTT.

The chain combines TRBV2 with TRBJ1-2, with D possibly matching TRBD1 (5 bases). This CDR3 spans 13 amino acids. CDR1 SNHLY and CDR2 FYNNEI come from the germline V gene. Trimming removed 5 bases from V and 5 bases from J, with 12 bases in between. The CDR3 sequence: CASSPGTVYGYTF. The CDR3 coding sequence is TGTGCCAGCAGTCCCGGGACGGTTTATGGCTACACCTTC.

V is TRBV7-9 and J is TRBJ1-4, with D perhaps TRBD1 (6 bases). In germline, CDR1 is SEHNR, CDR2 FQNEAQ (reference sequence). V was clipped by 3 bases and J by 3 bases, with 17 bases between them. The CDR3 contains 17 residues. CDR3 residues: CASSFPRGSSANEKLFF. In DNA form, the CDR3 reads TGTGCCAGCAGCTTCCCAAGGGGGAGCTCGGCTAATGAAAAACTGTTTTTT.

This clone was picked up one time. The chain is built from TRBV6-4 and TRBJ2-4, with 8 bases fitting TRBD2. Trimming cost V 0 bases and J 10 bases; bases outside gene matches: 5. Germline V gene sequence: CDR1 MRHNA, CDR2 SNTAGT. The CDR3 contains 14 residues. The CDR3 spells CASSDSVSGGIQYF. As DNA, the CDR3 is TGTGCCAGCAGTGACTCCGTAAGCGGGGGTATTCAGTACTTC.

The chain links TRBV10-2 to TRBJ1-1; 10 bases line up with TRBD1. The length of the CDR3 is 14 residues. The trim removed 9 bases at V and 7 bases at J, leaving 11 bases unmatched. The germline CDR1 and CDR2 sequences are WSHSY and SAAADI. For the CDR3, the DNA is TGCGCCAGTTACGAGACAGGGGGCTATAATGAAGCTTTCTTT. Its translation: CASYETGGYNEAFF.

The CDR3 spells CASSEYGNGYTF. For the CDR3, the DNA is TGTGCCAGCAGTGAATATGGGAATGGCTACACCTTC. The chain employs TRBV25-1 and TRBJ1-2, with D unclear. The CDR3 contains 12 residues. Germline lookup yields CDR1 MGHDK and CDR2 SYGVNS. V lost 0 bases, J lost 6 bases, and 5 bases lay in between.

V and J are TRBV7-3 and TRBJ2-1; 10 nucleotides match TRBD2. Germline-derived CDR1 and CDR2 are SGHTA and FQGTGA. CDR3 size: 15 residues. V was clipped by 4 bases and J by 4 bases; unmatched bases: 4. The CDR3 DNA reads as TGTGCCAGCAGCTACTCGACTAGCGGGTACAATGAGCAGTTCTTC. Translated: CASSYSTSGYNEQFF.

V usage is TRBV2 and J usage is TRBJ2-7; D is unclear. Trimming took 3 bases from V and 3 from J, leaving 15 bases between them. The germline V gene has CDR1 SNHLY and CDR2 FYNNEI. This CDR3 comprises 15 residues. CDR3 region: CASSEQGSKGYEQYF. The CDR3 DNA sequence: TGTGCCAGCAGTGAGCAAGGTAGCAAAGGCTACGAGCAGTACTTC. The full variable domain, completed using reference TRBV2 and TRBJ2-7, is EPEVTQTPSHQVTQMGQEVILRCVPISNHLYFYWYRQILGQKVEFLVSFYNNEISEKSEIFDDQFSVERPDGSNFTLKIRSTKLEDSAMYFCASSEQGSKGYEQYFGPGTRLTVT.

This clone occurred once. This rearrangement joins TRBV5-1 to TRBJ2-1; 9 bases fit TRBD2. The germline gives CDR1 SGHRS, CDR2 YFSETQ. The CDR3 spans 16 residues. The J segment lost 3 bases and the V segment lost 0 bases, leaving 4 bases of the junction unmatched. CDR3 in DNA: TGCGCCAGCAGCTTGGACGGGACTAGCAGCTACAATGAGCAGTTCTTC. It yields the protein CASSLDGTSSYNEQFF.

The chain joins TRBV28 to TRBJ1-1; D gene ambiguous. The CDR3 covers 15 residues. Per the germline V gene, CDR1 is MDHEN and CDR2 is SYDVKM. Trimming took off 2 bases at V and 5 bases at J, with 15 bases between the two ends. CDR3 residues: CASSLLPIQRTEAFF. The DNA of the CDR3 is TGTGCCAGCAGTTTACTCCCGATTCAGCGGACTGAAGCTTTCTTT.

V gene TRBV29-1 combines with J gene TRBJ2-1; TRBD1 matches 8 bases. V lost 3 bases and J lost 5; bases outside the gene matches: 6. This CDR3 is built from 14 residues. In germline, CDR1 is SQVTM, CDR2 ANQGSEA. CDR3 loop: CSVDRTGINNEQFF. For the CDR3, the DNA is TGCAGCGTTGACCGGACAGGGATTAACAATGAGCAGTTCTTC.

The chain combines TRBV7-2 with TRBJ2-3, with 8 bases that match TRBD2. Losses at the gene ends were 5 bases for V and 4 bases for J; bases not matched to a gene: 5. Germline assignment: CDR1 SGHTA and CDR2 FQGNSA. CDR3 size: 14 residues. The CDR3, as DNA: TGTGCCAGCAGCCCGGGACTAGTATCAGATACGCAGTATTTT. Amino acid sequence: CASSPGLVSDTQYF.

This chain connects TRBV19 to TRBJ1-2; D is perhaps TRBD1 (5 bases). Trimming shortened V by 4 bases and J by 9 bases, and 18 bases separated the two germline ends. Germline CDR1 is LNHDA and CDR2 is SQIVND (reference sequence). The CDR3 extends over 14 amino acids. In nucleotides, the CDR3 is TGTGCCAGTAGTACTACGGGCACAAGGGGTAGCTACACCTTC. Translation: CASSTTGTRGSYTF. Based on the CDR3 plus reference TRBV19 and TRBJ1-2, the full variable domain is DGGITQSPKYLFRKEGQNVTLSCEQNLNHDAMYWYRQDPGQGLRLIYYSQIVNDFQKGDIAEGYSVSREKKESFPLTVTSAQKNPTAFYLCASSTTGTRGSYTFGSGTRLTVV.

This clone was detected once. The J gene is TRBJ1-1, the V gene TRBV7-2; 8 bases map to TRBD1. The CDR3 contains 16 residues. The ends lost 5 bases at V and 5 bases at J; junction bases unmatched: 13. Germline CDR1 SGHTA, CDR2 FQGNSA. The CDR3 reads CASSPGQGSLGTEAFF. CDR3 DNA: TGTGCCAGCAGCCCCGGACAGGGTTCTTTGGGAACTGAAGCTTTCTTT. Full variable domain (missing parts from reference TRBV7-2 and TRBJ1-1): GAGVSQSPSNKVTEKGKDVELRCDPISGHTALYWYRQSLGQGLEFLIYFQGNSAPDKSGLPSDRFSAERTGGSVSTLTIQRTQQEDSAVYLCASSPGQGSLGTEAFFGQGTRLTVV.